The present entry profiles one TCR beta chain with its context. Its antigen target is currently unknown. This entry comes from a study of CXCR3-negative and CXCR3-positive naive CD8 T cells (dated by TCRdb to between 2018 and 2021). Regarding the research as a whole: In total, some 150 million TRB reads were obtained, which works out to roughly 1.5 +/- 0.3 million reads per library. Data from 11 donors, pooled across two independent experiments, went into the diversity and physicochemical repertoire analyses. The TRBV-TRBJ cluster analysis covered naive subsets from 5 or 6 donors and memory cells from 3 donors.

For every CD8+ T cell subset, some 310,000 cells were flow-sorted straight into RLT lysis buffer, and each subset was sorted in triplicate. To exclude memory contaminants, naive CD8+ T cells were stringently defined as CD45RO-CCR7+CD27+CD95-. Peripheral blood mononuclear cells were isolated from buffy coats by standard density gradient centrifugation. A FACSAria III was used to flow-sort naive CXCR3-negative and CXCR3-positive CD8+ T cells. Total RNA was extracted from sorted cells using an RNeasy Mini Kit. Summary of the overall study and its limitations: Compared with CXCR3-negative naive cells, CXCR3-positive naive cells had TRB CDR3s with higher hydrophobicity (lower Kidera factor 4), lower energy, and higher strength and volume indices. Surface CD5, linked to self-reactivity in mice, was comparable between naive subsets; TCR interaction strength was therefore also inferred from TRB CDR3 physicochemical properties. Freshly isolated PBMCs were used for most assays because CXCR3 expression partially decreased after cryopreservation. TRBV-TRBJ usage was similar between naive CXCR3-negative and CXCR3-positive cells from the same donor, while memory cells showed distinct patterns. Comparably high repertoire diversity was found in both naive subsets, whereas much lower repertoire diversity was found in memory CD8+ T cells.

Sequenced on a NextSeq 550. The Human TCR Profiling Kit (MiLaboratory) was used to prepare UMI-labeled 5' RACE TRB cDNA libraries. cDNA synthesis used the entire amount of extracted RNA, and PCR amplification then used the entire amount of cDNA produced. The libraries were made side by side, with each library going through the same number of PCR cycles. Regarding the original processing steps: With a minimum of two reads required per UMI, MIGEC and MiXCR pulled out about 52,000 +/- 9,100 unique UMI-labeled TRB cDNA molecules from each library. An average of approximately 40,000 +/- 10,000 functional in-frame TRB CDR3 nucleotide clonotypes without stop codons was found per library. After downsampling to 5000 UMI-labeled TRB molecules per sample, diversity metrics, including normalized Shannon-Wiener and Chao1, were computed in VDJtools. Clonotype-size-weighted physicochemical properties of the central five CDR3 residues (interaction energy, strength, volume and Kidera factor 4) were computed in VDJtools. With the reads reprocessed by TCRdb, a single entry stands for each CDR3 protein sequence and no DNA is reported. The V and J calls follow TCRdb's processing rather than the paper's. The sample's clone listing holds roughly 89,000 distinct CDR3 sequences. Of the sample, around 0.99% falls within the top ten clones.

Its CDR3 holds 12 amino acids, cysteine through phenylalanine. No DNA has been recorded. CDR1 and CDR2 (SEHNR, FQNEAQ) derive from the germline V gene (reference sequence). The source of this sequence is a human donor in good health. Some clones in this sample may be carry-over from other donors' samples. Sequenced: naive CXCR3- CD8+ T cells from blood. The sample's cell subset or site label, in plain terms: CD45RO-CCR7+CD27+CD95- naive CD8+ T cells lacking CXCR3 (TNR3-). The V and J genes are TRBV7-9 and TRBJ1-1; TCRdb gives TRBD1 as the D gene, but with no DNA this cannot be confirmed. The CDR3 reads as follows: CASSQGGLEAFF. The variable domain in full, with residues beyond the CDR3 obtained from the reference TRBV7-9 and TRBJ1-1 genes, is DTGVSQNPRHKITKRGQNVTFRCDPISEHNRLYWYRQTLGQGPEFLTYFQNEAQLEKSRLLSDRFSAERPKGSFSTLEIQRTEQGDSAMYLCASSQGGLEAFFGQGTRLTVV.